A single sample gave rise to the 2 T cell receptor beta chains below, sequenced in a study of cytomegalovirus exposure and HLA in healthy donors. The PCR had 60 Vbeta and 13 Jbeta primers. Sequencing used immunoSEQ multiplex PCR; TCRdb keeps in-frame clones, though not all of them. Of approximately 150,000 clones listed, about 80% are singletons. Sample: PBMCs. These receptors were collected from a man aged 25-45 years in good health and CMV-seropositive.

The chain links TRBV19 to TRBJ2-7; possibly TRBD1 for D (5 bases). The CDR3 runs to 14 residues. Germline lookup yields CDR1 LNHDA and CDR2 SQIVND (reference sequence). V lost 5 bases to trimming and J lost 3 bases, with 14 bases between them. The CDR3 loop reads CASSPAGKFYEQYF. CDR3 DNA sequence: TGTGCCAGTAGTCCGGCAGGGAAATTCTACGAGCAGTACTTC. Full variable domain (missing parts from reference TRBV19 and TRBJ2-7): DGGITQSPKYLFRKEGQNVTLSCEQNLNHDAMYWYRQDPGQGLRLIYYSQIVNDFQKGDIAEGYSVSREKKESFPLTVTSAQKNPTAFYLCASSPAGKFYEQYFGPGTRLTVT.

In this sample, this clone turned up a few times. The chain employs TRBV2 and TRBJ2-7, with a tentative D call TRBD1 (8 bases). V was cut by 6 bases and J by 1 base, with 25 bases left in between. The CDR3 runs 18 residues. CDR1 and CDR2 (germline): SNHLY, FYNNEI. Written as DNA, the CDR3 is TGTGCCAGCAGAAGGACAGGGCTGTCGTGGCGGGAGTCCTACGAGCAGTACTTC. It codes for CASRRTGLSWRESYEQYF.